A selection of T cell receptor beta chains follows, all from one sample in a study of blood T cell repertoires in COVID-19. Profiling relied on immunoSEQ multiplex PCR, and the TCRdb table lists in-frame clones only, not all of them. The data contain nearly 350,000 clones, around 83% of them singletons. Sequencing was done on a sample of peripheral blood. The source is a man aged 25 to 40 with active or convalescent COVID-19. The CDR3 runs from the conserved cysteine through the conserved F or W. Fields, in order: V gene, J gene, CDR3 protein.

V: TRBV3-1/TRBV3-2; J: TRBJ2-3; CDR3: CASGGVAGGSQYF
V: TRBV30; J: TRBJ1-3; CDR3: CAWTEGGNTIYF
V: TRBV7-3; J: TRBJ2-2; CDR3: CASSFSKGELFF
V: TRBV28; J: TRBJ1-2; CDR3: CASSLSSPGQDNYGYTF
V: TRBV6-6; J: TRBJ1-5; CDR3: CAAGQVGSSNQPQHF
V: TRBV7-9; J: TRBJ2-1; CDR3: CASSLGGLVGQFF
V: TRBV6-1; J: TRBJ1-2; CDR3: CASRGNYGYTF
V: TRBV10-3; J: TRBJ1-5; CDR3: CAISQGVGNQPQHF
V: TRBV11-3; J: TRBJ2-1; CDR3: CASSSQFYNEQFF
V: TRBV2; J: TRBJ2-3; CDR3: CASSALAGLADTQYF
V: TRBV6-5; J: TRBJ2-7; CDR3: CASSYSGGLGSYEQYF